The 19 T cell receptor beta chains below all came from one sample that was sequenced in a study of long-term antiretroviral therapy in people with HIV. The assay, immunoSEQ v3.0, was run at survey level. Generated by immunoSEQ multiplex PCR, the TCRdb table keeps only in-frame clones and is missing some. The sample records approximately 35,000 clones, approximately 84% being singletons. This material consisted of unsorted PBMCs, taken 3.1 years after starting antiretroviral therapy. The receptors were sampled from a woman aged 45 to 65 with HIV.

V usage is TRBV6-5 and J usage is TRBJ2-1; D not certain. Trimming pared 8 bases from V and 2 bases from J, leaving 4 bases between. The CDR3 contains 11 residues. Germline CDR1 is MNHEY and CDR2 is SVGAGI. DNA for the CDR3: TGTGCCAGCCAGACCTACAATGAGCAGTTCTTC. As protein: CASQTYNEQFF.

The CDR3, as DNA: TGTGCTAGTGGTTTGTTCGGGGGGATGAACACTGAAGCTTTCTTT. This encodes CASGLFGGMNTEAFF. The V gene is TRBV12-5, the J gene TRBJ1-1, with a tentative D call TRBD1 (5 bases). CDR3 length: 15 amino acids. Germline CDR1 LGHNT, CDR2 FRNRAP. Trimming removed 2 bases at V and 0 bases at J, with 10 bases between.

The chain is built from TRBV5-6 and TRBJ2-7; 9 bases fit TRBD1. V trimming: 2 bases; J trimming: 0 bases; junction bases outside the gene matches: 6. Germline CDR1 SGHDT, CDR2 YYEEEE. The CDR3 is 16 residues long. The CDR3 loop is CASSFRTGDPSYEQYF. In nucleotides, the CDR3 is TGTGCCAGCAGCTTCAGGACAGGGGATCCCTCCTACGAGCAGTACTTC.

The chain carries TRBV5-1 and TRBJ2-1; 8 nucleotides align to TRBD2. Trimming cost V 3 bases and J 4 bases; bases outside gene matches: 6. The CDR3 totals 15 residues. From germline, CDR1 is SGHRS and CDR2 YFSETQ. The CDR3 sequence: CASSWERGSYNEQFF. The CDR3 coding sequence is TGCGCCAGCAGCTGGGAGCGGGGGTCTTACAATGAGCAGTTCTTC.

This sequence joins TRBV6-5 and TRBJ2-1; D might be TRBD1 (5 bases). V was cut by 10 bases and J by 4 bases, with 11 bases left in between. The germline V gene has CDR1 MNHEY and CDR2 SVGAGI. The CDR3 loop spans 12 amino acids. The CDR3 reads CATRTTYNEQFF. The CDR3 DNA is TGTGCCACTCGGACAACGTACAATGAGCAGTTCTTC.

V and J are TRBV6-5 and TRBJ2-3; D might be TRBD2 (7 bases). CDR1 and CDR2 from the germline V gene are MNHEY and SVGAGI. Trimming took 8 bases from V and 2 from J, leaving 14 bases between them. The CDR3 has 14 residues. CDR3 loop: CASGRGGFTDTQYF. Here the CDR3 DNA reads TGTGCCAGCGGGAGGGGGGGCTTCACAGATACGCAGTATTTT.

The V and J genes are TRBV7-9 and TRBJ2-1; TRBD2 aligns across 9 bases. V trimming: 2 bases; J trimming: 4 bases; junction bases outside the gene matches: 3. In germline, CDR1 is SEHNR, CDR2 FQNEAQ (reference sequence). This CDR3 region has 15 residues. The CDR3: CASSLQAGGYNEQFF. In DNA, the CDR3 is TGTGCCAGCAGCTTACAAGCGGGGGGTTACAATGAGCAGTTCTTC.

The CDR3 nucleotides are TGCGCCAGCACCCTAAGCAGGGGCGCTGAAGCTTTCTTT. Translation gives CASTLSRGAEAFF. The rearrangement joins TRBV5-1 to TRBJ1-1; D is possibly TRBD1 (6 bases). Per the germline V gene, CDR1 is SGHRS and CDR2 is YFSETQ. V shed 6 bases and J shed 6 bases, with 15 bases lying between them. The CDR3 is 13 amino acids.

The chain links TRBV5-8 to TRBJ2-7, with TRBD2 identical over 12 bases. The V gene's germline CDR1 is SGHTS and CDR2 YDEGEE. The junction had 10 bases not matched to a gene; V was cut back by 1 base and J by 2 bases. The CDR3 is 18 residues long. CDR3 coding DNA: TGTGCCAGCAGCTTGTTCCTAGCGGGGGGGTACATCACCTACGAGCAGTACGTC. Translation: CASSLFLAGGYITYEQYV.

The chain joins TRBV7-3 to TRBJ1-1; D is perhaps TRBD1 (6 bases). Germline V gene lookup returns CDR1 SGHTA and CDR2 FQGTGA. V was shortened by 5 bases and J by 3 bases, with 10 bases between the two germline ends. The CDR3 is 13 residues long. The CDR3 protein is CASSIHRDTEAFF. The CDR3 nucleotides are TGTGCCAGCAGCATCCACAGGGACACTGAAGCTTTCTTT.

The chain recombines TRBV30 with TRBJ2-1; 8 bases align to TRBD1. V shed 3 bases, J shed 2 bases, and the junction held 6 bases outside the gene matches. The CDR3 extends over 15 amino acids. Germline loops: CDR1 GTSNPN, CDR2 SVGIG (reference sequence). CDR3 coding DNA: TGTGCCTGGAGACGCGGACAGGGCCCCTACAATGAGCAGTTCTTC. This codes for CAWRRGQGPYNEQFF.

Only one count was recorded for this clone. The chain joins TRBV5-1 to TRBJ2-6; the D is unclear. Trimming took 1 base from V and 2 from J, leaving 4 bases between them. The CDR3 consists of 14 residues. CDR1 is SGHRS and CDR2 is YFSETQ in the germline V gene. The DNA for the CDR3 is TGCGCCAGCAGCTTGACAGCTGGGGCCAACGTCCTGACTTTC. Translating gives CASSLTAGANVLTF.

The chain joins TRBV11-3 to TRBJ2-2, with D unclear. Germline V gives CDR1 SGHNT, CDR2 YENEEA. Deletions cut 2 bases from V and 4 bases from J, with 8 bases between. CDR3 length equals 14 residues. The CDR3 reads CASSLSRATGELFF. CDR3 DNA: TGTGCCAGCAGCTTATCAAGGGCCACCGGGGAGCTGTTTTTT.

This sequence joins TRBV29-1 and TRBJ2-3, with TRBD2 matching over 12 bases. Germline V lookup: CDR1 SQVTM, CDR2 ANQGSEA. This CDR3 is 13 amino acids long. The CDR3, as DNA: TGCAGTGCACTAGCGGGGGGAGCAGATACGCAGTATTTT. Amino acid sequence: CSALAGGADTQYF.

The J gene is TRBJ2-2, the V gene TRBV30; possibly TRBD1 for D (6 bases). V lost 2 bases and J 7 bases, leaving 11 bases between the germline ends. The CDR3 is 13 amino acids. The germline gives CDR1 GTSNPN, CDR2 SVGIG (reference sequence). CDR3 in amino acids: CAWSTGNSGELFF. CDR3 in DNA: TGTGCCTGGAGTACAGGGAATAGCGGGGAGCTGTTTTTT.

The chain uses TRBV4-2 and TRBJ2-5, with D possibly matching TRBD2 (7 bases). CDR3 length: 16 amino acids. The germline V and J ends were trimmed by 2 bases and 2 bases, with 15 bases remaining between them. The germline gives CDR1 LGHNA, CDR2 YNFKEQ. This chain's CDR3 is CASSQLTRGGQETQYF. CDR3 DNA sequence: TGTGCCAGCAGCCAACTGACTAGGGGGGGTCAAGAGACCCAGTACTTC.

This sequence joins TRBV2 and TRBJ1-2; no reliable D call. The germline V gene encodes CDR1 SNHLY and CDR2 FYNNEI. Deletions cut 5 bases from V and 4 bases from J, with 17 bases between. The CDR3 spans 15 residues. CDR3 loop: CASSPTGSNSYGYTF. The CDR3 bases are TGTGCCAGCAGTCCCACCGGGTCCAACTCCTATGGCTACACCTTC.

CDR3 nucleotides: TGTGCCTGGAGGGAGTTCGGGTTCTCTGGAAACACCATATATTTT. Translating gives CAWREFGFSGNTIYF. V usage is TRBV30 and J usage is TRBJ1-3, with no clear D. Germline CDR1 GTSNPN, CDR2 SVGIG (reference sequence). V dropped 3 bases and J dropped 0 bases, with 12 bases sitting between them. The CDR3 covers 15 residues. The full variable domain, its missing parts supplied by reference TRBV30 and TRBJ1-3, is SQTIHQWPATLVQPVGSPLSLECTVEGTSNPNLYWYRQAAGRGLQLLFYSVGIGQISSEVPQNLSASRPQDRQFILSSKKLLLSDSGFYLCAWREFGFSGNTIYFGEGSWLTVV.

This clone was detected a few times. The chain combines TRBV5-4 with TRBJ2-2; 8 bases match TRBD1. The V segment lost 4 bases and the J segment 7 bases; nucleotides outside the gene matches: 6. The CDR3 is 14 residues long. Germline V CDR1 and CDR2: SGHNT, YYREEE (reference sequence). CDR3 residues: CASSPRGRDGELFF. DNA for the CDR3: TGTGCCAGCAGCCCCAGGGGGCGGGACGGGGAGCTGTTTTTT.